Listed here are 15 T cell receptor beta chains from one sample, sequenced in a study of vaccination and CD4 T cells after COVID-19 (dated by TCRdb to about 2022). These receptors have no identified antigens. Library prep was done by PCR. TCRdb lists the instrument as Illumina iSeq 100. TCR sequencing of DNA from cultured CD4+ T cells used the Oncomine TCR Beta short-read assay at the Johns Hopkins FTIC core. TCRdb handled the public reads itself, with Q25 trimming in fastp and clone calling in MiXCR, and kept productive beta chains. Duplicate CDR3 protein sequences are folded into a single record with the most common DNA and genes. This sample lists 13,000 or so distinct CDR3 sequences; 50% were detected once. The ten largest clones capture about a fifth of the sample. The sample's treatment or condition label is to be understood as: roughly 11-day PBMC culture with coronavirus spike peptide pools or control peptides (ViraFEST assay).

Sequencing was done on a sample of CD4+ T cells from blood, cultured in vitro. These receptors were taken from a human donor who had recovered from COVID-19.

The rearrangement joins TRBV4-3 to TRBJ1-6; D possibly corresponds to TRBD1 (5 bases). This CDR3 is built from 15 residues. Germline CDR1 LGHNA, CDR2 YSLEER. With 2 bases removed from V and 10 bases from J, the gap between germline ends came to 15 bases. The CDR3 loop is CASSQRAQGESPLHF. The CDR3 bases are TGCGCCAGCAGCCAACGAGCGCAGGGCGAATCACCCCTCCACTTT.

The table lists this clonotype with a few counts. J is TRBJ2-7 and V is TRBV5-1, with 11 bases aligning to TRBD1. J gave up 4 bases and V 4 bases, and 10 bases lay outside the gene matches. This CDR3 comprises 16 residues. Germline values: CDR1 SGHRS, CDR2 YFSETQ. The CDR3 sequence is CASSPTPGQGDYEQYF. In DNA, the CDR3 is TGCGCCAGCAGCCCGACCCCGGGACAGGGGGATTACGAGCAGTACTTC.

J is TRBJ1-4 and V is TRBV27; D might be TRBD1 (6 bases). Deletions cut 10 bases from V and 6 bases from J, with 15 bases between. The CDR3 contains 13 residues. Germline V gene lookup returns CDR1 MNHEY and CDR2 SMNVEV (reference sequence). The DNA for the CDR3 is TGTGCCAACCCATACCGACAGGATGAAAAACTGTTTTTT. Residues: CANPYRQDEKLFF.

This clonotype was counted between two and nine times. V is TRBV7-8 and J is TRBJ2-7; TRBD2 aligns across 14 bases. This CDR3 has 17 residues. CDR1 is SGHVS and CDR2 is FQNEAQ in the germline V gene. After removal of 1 base from V and 4 bases from J, the junction contained 6 bases not matched to a gene. In nucleotides, the CDR3 is TGTGCCAGCAGCTTAGTGGGGACTAGCGGGAGTGGGTACGAGCAGTACTTC. Its translation: CASSLVGTSGSGYEQYF.

The gene calls are TRBV12-3 or TRBV12-4 and TRBJ2-3; D possibly uses TRBD1 or TRBD2 (5 bases each). The CDR3 covers 15 residues. V lost 6 bases to trimming and J lost 2 bases, with 15 bases between them. This chain's CDR3 is CASRPGTSLTDTQYF. CDR3 DNA: TGTGCCAGCAGACCAGGGACGAGCCTCACAGATACGCAGTATTTT.

This clonotype occurred a few times. The chain combines TRBV7-2 with TRBJ2-5; 9 positions match TRBD2. The CDR3 spans 15 residues. Germline trimming cut 2 bases from V and 5 bases from J; bases unmatched to any gene: 6. Germline V lookup: CDR1 SGHTA, CDR2 FQGNSA. The CDR3 loop reads CASSLLAGGPETQYF. The CDR3 nucleotides are TGTGCCAGCAGCTTATTGGCGGGAGGGCCGGAGACCCAGTACTTC.

This sequence joins TRBV6-1 and TRBJ1-5, with D possibly TRBD1 on 6 matching bases. The CDR3 runs to 18 residues. The V end lost 2 bases, the J end lost 7 bases, and 24 bases lay between the germline ends. Germline V gene data show CDR1 as MNHNS and CDR2 as SASEGT. The DNA of the CDR3 is TGTGCCAGCAGTGAATACTTCGGGTTAGGGACACCGGGCCAGCCCCAGCATTTT. Protein sequence: CASSEYFGLGTPGQPQHF.

This clonotype was seen a handful of times. The genes are TRBV20-1 and TRBJ2-3; 11 nucleotides agree with TRBD2. The CDR3 runs 15 residues. The germline V gene encodes CDR1 DFQATT and CDR2 SNEGSKA (reference sequence). V lost 6 bases, J lost 6 bases, and 11 bases stayed unmatched. The CDR3 DNA reads TGCAGTGCGAACTTAGCGGGAGGGCCGTCGGATACGCAGTATTTT. As protein: CSANLAGGPSDTQYF.

The chain links TRBV20-1 to TRBJ2-1; D call uncertain. The CDR3 runs 13 residues. Trimming removed 0 bases at V and 5 bases at J, with 8 bases between. The germline CDR1 and CDR2 sequences are DFQATT and SNEGSKA (reference sequence). CDR3: CSARDFGDNEQFF. CDR3 DNA sequence: TGCAGTGCTAGAGATTTCGGTGACAATGAGCAGTTCTTC.

This clonotype is deemed medium-sized (0.01 to 0.1%). V gene TRBV2 combines with J gene TRBJ1-5; unclear D gene. V dropped 5 bases and J dropped 1 base, with 6 bases sitting between them. This CDR3 is built from 13 residues. Germline V lookup: CDR1 SNHLY, CDR2 FYNNEI. The CDR3 region has the DNA TGTGCCAGCAGTTTAGGGAGCAATCAGCCCCAGCATTTT. Translation: CASSLGSNQPQHF. Variable domain in full (rest from reference TRBV2 and TRBJ1-5): EPEVTQTPSHQVTQMGQEVILRCVPISNHLYFYWYRQILGQKVEFLVSFYNNEISEKSEIFDDQFSVERPDGSNFTLKIRSTKLEDSAMYFCASSLGSNQPQHFGDGTRLSIL.

This chain uses TRBV28 with TRBJ2-7, with TRBD1 matching 7 bases. V shed 3 bases, J shed 0 bases, and the junction held 8 bases outside the gene matches. The CDR3 extends over 16 amino acids. The germline V gene has CDR1 MDHEN and CDR2 SYDVKM. The CDR3 coding sequence is TGTGCCAGCAGTTTCCCCCCAGGGGGACACTCCTACGAGCAGTACTTC. Protein product: CASSFPPGGHSYEQYF.

V and J are TRBV5-5 and TRBJ2-7, with D unresolved. Looked up from germline, CDR1 is SGHKS and CDR2 is YYEKEE (reference sequence). V lost 4 bases and J lost 3, with 14 bases in between. There are 14 residues in the CDR3. CDR3 amino acids: CASSPRGTHYEQYF. As DNA, the CDR3 is TGTGCCAGCAGCCCGCGAGGAACCCACTACGAGCAGTACTTC.

The chain uses TRBV2 and TRBJ2-1; a possible D gene is TRBD1 (5 bases). This CDR3 is 12 amino acids long. Germline V lookup: CDR1 SNHLY, CDR2 FYNNEI. Trimming took off 8 bases at V and 7 bases at J, with 12 bases between the two ends. CDR3 sequence (DNA): TGTGCCAGCGGGCTAGGGGTGAATGAGCAGTTCTTC. Protein sequence: CASGLGVNEQFF.

There are a few counts of this clonotype. The CDR3 DNA sequence: TGTGCCAGCAGCCAAGATAGTAGGCAGGGAAACACTGAAGCTTTCTTT. It translates to CASSQDSRQGNTEAFF. The V and J genes are TRBV4-2 and TRBJ1-1, with a weak D call TRBD1 (5 bases). Deletions cut 0 bases from V and 2 bases from J, with 13 bases between. Looked up from germline, CDR1 is LGHNA and CDR2 is YNFKEQ. The CDR3 contains 16 residues.

The chain is built from TRBV5-6 and TRBJ2-1; 7 bases map to TRBD2. Trimming removed 4 bases from V and 5 bases from J; junction bases left unmatched: 9. Germline-derived CDR1 and CDR2 are SGHDT and YYEEEE. The CDR3 totals 15 residues. The CDR3 protein is CASSQRDPANNEQFF. The CDR3 region has the DNA TGTGCCAGCAGCCAGCGGGACCCCGCAAACAATGAGCAGTTCTTC. The variable domain in full, with the rest retrieved from reference TRBV5-6 and TRBJ2-1, is DAGVTQSPTHLIKTRGQQVTLRCSPKSGHDTVSWYQQALGQGPQFIFQYYEEEERQRGNFPDRFSGHQFPNYSSELNVNALLLGDSALYLCASSQRDPANNEQFFGPGTRLTVL.